The 5 T cell receptor beta chains presented below share a single source sample, sequenced in a study of blood T cell repertoires in COVID-19. Profiled with immunoSEQ multiplex PCR; TCRdb holds only in-frame clones, not every one. The data show fewer than 250,000 clones, roughly nine tenths seen once. The specimen sequenced was peripheral blood. These receptors all come from a woman aged 60-70 years who had recovered from COVID-19.

The CDR3 spells CASSQALLAKNIQYF. In DNA, the CDR3 is TGCGCCAGCAGCCAAGCATTACTAGCCAAAAACATTCAGTACTTC. The V gene is TRBV4-1, the J gene TRBJ2-4; D is unclear. V lost 1 base to trimming and J lost 0 bases, with 7 bases between them. CDR1 is MGHRA and CDR2 is YSYEKL in the germline V gene. The CDR3 has 15 amino acids.

The rearrangement uses TRBV5-1 and TRBJ2-7; D is unclear. The CDR3 runs 14 residues. Per the germline V gene, CDR1 is SGHRS and CDR2 is YFSETQ. The ends were cut back, 2 bases at V and 0 bases at J, with 9 bases in the middle. The CDR3 DNA sequence: TGCGCCAGCAGCTTCGGTCAGGACTCCTACGAGCAGTACTTC. Protein: CASSFGQDSYEQYF.

The gene calls are TRBV7-9 and TRBJ2-7; no definite D call. Germline V gene data show CDR1 as SEHNR and CDR2 as FQNEAQ (reference sequence). V was clipped by 1 base and J by 2 bases, with 9 bases between them. CDR3 length: 14 residues. The CDR3 is CASSLVGKTYEQYF. CDR3 DNA: TGTGCCAGCAGCTTAGTTGGCAAAACCTACGAGCAGTACTTC.

CDR3 residues: CASSLRASYEQYF. The DNA of the CDR3 is TGTGCCAGCAGTTTGAGGGCTAGCTACGAGCAGTACTTC. The rearrangement joins TRBV28 to TRBJ2-7; D is perhaps TRBD2 (5 bases). CDR1 is MDHEN and CDR2 is SYDVKM in the germline V gene. This CDR3 spans 13 amino acids. Deletions cut 3 bases from V and 3 bases from J, with 9 bases between.

The chain links TRBV4-1 to TRBJ2-2; TRBD1 matches at 7 bases. The CDR3 consists of 15 residues. CDR1 MGHRA and CDR2 YSYEKL come from the germline V gene. The V and J ends lost 7 bases and 5 bases, in that order; junction bases with no gene match: 10. CDR3 in DNA: TGCGCCAGCACCCCCTCCGACAGGGTGACCGGGGAGCTGTTTTTT. This sequence encodes CASTPSDRVTGELFF.